A single sample is the source of the 13 T cell receptor beta chains below, sequenced in a study of tumor-infiltrating lymphocytes in localized non-small cell lung cancer. Sequenced by immunoSEQ multiplex PCR; TCRdb stores in-frame clones only, minus some. The sample includes some 29,000 clones, 80% to 90% of them seen just once. Sample: lung tumor tissue. All receptors come from a human donor with non-small cell lung cancer.

The rearrangement joins TRBV14 to TRBJ2-3; maybe TRBD1 (5 bases). V lost 4 bases and J 4 bases, leaving 9 bases between the germline ends. There are 13 residues in the CDR3. Germline V gene lookup returns CDR1 SGHDN and CDR2 FVKESK. The CDR3 loop reads CASSRFRADTQYF. In DNA form, the CDR3 reads TGTGCCAGCAGCCGCTTCAGGGCAGATACGCAGTATTTT.

This sequence joins TRBV5-1 and TRBJ2-7, with no clear D. Trimming pared 4 bases from V and 2 bases from J, leaving 10 bases between. The CDR3 has 13 residues. Germline CDR1 reads SGHRS; CDR2 reads YFSETQ. The CDR3 loop reads CASSTDRTYEQYF. The CDR3 DNA reads TGCGCCAGCAGCACCGACCGCACCTACGAGCAGTACTTC. Drawing the rest from reference TRBV5-1 and TRBJ2-7, the complete variable domain is KAGVTQTPRYLIKTRGQQVTLSCSPISGHRSVSWYQQTPGQGLQFLFEYFSETQRNKGNFPGRFSGRQFSNSRSEMNVSTLELGDSALYLCASSTDRTYEQYFGPGTRLTVT.

The chain is built from TRBV4-1 and TRBJ1-4; no clear D. V shed 1 base and J shed 0 bases, with 12 bases lying between them. CDR1 and CDR2 from the germline V gene are MGHRA and YSYEKL. The CDR3 has 17 residues. CDR3 amino acids: CASSQGPIVATNEKLFF. CDR3 bases: TGCGCCAGCAGCCAAGGACCCATAGTTGCAACTAATGAAAAACTGTTTTTT.

The rearrangement joins TRBV11-2 to TRBJ2-5, with D unclear. The CDR3 runs 13 residues. Germline V CDR1 and CDR2: SGHAT, FQNNGV. Trimming took 4 bases from V and 3 from J, leaving 9 bases between them. The CDR3 DNA sequence: TGTGCCAGCAGCTCGACAATGAAAGAGACCCAGTACTTC. Residues: CASSSTMKETQYF.

V is TRBV4-2 and J is TRBJ2-5, with D unclear. Looked up from germline, CDR1 is LGHNA and CDR2 is YNFKEQ. Trimming removed 1 base at V and 2 bases at J, with 11 bases between. The CDR3 runs 15 residues. This CDR3 is CASSQVLGWQETQYF. CDR3 bases: TGTGCCAGCAGCCAAGTCCTGGGATGGCAAGAGACCCAGTACTTC.

The rearrangement joins TRBV9 to TRBJ2-1, with D perhaps TRBD1 or TRBD2 (5 bases each). Trimming pared 0 bases from V and 5 bases from J, leaving 12 bases between. Germline lookup yields CDR1 SGDLS and CDR2 YYNGEE. The CDR3 is made up of 15 amino acids. For the CDR3, the DNA is TGTGCCAGCAGCGTAGAGTGGCAGGGAGACAATGAGCAGTTCTTC. This encodes CASSVEWQGDNEQFF.

This chain joins TRBV28 and TRBJ1-2; tentative D call: TRBD1 (5 bases). Germline assignment: CDR1 MDHEN and CDR2 SYDVKM. The CDR3 runs 15 residues. Between the trimmed V and J ends, which lost 7 bases and 5 bases, there was a span of 20 bases. In DNA, the CDR3 is TGTGCCAGCACCTCCGGGACCTCTTTAATATATGGCTACACCTTC. Translation gives CASTSGTSLIYGYTF.

This clone was seen once. The V and J genes are TRBV7-9 and TRBJ2-7; 8 nucleotides agree with TRBD1. Trimming at V came to 5 bases and at J to 2 bases, leaving 11 bases not matched to a gene. CDR3 length equals 16 residues. CDR1 SEHNR and CDR2 FQNEAQ come from the germline V gene (reference sequence). The CDR3 loop reads CASSPLPGGKTYEQYF. In DNA, the CDR3 is TGTGCCAGCAGCCCCCTTCCAGGGGGCAAGACCTACGAGCAGTACTTC.

J is TRBJ2-7 and V is TRBV4-1; 12 nucleotides align to TRBD1. The CDR3 totals 16 residues. CDR1 and CDR2 from the germline V gene are MGHRA and YSYEKL. V was clipped by 3 bases and J by 4 bases; unmatched bases: 7. The CDR3 nucleotides read TGCGCCAGCAGCCAGCCTACGGGACAGGGGGCTTACGAGCAGTACTTC. Translating it yields CASSQPTGQGAYEQYF.

The genes are TRBV5-1 and TRBJ1-2, with 7 bases lining up with TRBD1. The germline V gene encodes CDR1 SGHRS and CDR2 YFSETQ. CDR3 length: 13 residues. With V trimmed by 3 bases and J by 7 bases, 6 bases remained unmatched. CDR3 loop: CASSSSGTAGYTF. CDR3 bases: TGCGCCAGCAGCTCCTCAGGGACAGCTGGCTACACCTTC.

The chain is built from TRBV19 and TRBJ2-7; D uncertain. Looked up from germline, CDR1 is LNHDA and CDR2 is SQIVND (reference sequence). Trimming removed 9 bases from V and 5 bases from J, with 17 bases in between. The CDR3 runs 13 residues. CDR3 sequence (DNA): TGTGCCAGCAGCAACAGACATCGCGACGAGCAGTACTTC. This translates into CASSNRHRDEQYF.

The rearrangement joins TRBV7-8 to TRBJ1-6, with D unclear. This CDR3 has 15 residues. V lost 0 bases to trimming and J lost 7 bases, with 10 bases between them. Germline CDR1 SGHVS, CDR2 FQNEAQ. In DNA form, the CDR3 reads TGTGCCAGCAGCTTAGCGGAGACGGAGAATTCACCCCTCCACTTT. It yields the protein CASSLAETENSPLHF.

The chain couples TRBV4-3 to TRBJ2-2, with D perhaps matching TRBD1 (6 bases). Between the trimmed V and J ends, which lost 0 bases and 10 bases, there was a span of 15 bases. The CDR3 extends over 15 amino acids. CDR1 is LGHNA, CDR2 YSLEER, per germline. The CDR3 loop reads CASSQDPLRGTELFF. The DNA of the CDR3 is TGCGCCAGCAGCCAAGATCCGCTTAGGGGGACGGAGCTGTTTTTT.